This T cell receptor (beta chain) was retrieved from a study of T cells in Graves' hyperthyroidism and ophthalmopathy. Study details: Peripheral blood was obtained at initial diagnosis, preceding any treatment. Findings of the study overall: Most thyroid-expanded clonotypes above 0.001 were also found in blood. Before onset, by a median of around six months, the model predicted ophthalmopathy.

RNA transcripts yielded amplified TCR beta CDR3 regions. With the HTBI primer set, the TCR CDR3 went through a first round of RT-PCR. Each CDR3 protein is one row after TCRdb ran MiXCR on the multiplex PCR reads. The sample consists of roughly 570,000 distinct CDR3 sequences, approximately 14% of them appearing once. This clonotype came up a few times. Its antigen is as yet unknown. Germline assignment: CDR1 MNHEY and CDR2 SVGEGT. The CDR3 totals 14 residues. The V and J ends lost 6 bases and 7 bases, in that order; junction bases with no gene match: 8. The sequence was obtained from a woman in her twenties or thirties with Graves' hyperthyroidism. The chain employs TRBV6-2 or TRBV6-3 and TRBJ2-3; 9 nucleotides line up with TRBD1. The specimen sequenced was blood. CDR3: CASRKTGGGNTQYF. Written as DNA, the CDR3 is TGTGCCAGCAGAAAGACAGGGGGAGGGAATACGCAGTATTTT.